This record concerns one T cell receptor beta chain sequence. The CDR3 sequence is 13 residues long. Losses at the gene ends were 7 bases for V and 4 bases for J; bases not matched to a gene: 6. Per germline, CDR1 GTSNPN and CDR2 SVGIG (reference sequence). RNA, at roughly 0.5 to 1 ug, was reverse transcribed with random hexamers. An immunoSEQ multiplex PCR generated amplified TCR beta CDR3 products spanning 54 Vbeta and 13 Jbeta. TCRdb re-analysed the immunoSEQ multiplex PCR reads in MiXCR, keeping a single row per CDR3 protein. Among approximately 150,000 distinct CDR3 sequences, approximately 95% were seen once, and the ten largest hold 0.11%. The T cells that were sequenced for TCR beta were CD8+ and CD4+ cells from blood. Included as multiple sclerosis controls were treatment-naive patients who had stable or active relapsing-remitting disease. Isolation of CD8+ and CD4+ T cells was performed negatively, whereas enrichment of TEMRA cells was done by FACS.

The sample is drawn from a study of CD8 T cells in Susac syndrome. The chain carries TRBV30 and TRBJ2-7, with 11 positions matching TRBD1. Specimen: CD4+ T cells from PBMCs. The sequence derives from a human donor with multiple sclerosis. In nucleotides, the CDR3 is TGTGCCTCGCCGGGACAGGGGGTTTACGAGCAGTACTTC. Its translation: CASPGQGVYEQYF.